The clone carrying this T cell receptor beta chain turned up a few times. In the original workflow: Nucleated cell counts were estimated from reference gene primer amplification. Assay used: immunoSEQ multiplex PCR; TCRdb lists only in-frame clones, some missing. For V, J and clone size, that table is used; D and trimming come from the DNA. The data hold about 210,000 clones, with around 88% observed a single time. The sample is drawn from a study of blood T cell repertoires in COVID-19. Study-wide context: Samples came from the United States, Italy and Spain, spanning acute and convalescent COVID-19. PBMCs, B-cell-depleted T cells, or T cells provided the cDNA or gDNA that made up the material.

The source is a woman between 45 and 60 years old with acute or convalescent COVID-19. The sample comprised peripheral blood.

CDR3 in amino acids: CASSLQAGVGNEQFF. The CDR3 DNA is TGCGCCAGCAGCTTGCAAGCGGGAGTAGGGAATGAGCAGTTCTTC. V gene TRBV5-1 combines with J gene TRBJ2-1, with 8 bases identical to TRBD2. Germline values: CDR1 SGHRS, CDR2 YFSETQ. Unmatched junction bases numbered 7, after V lost 1 base and J lost 7 bases. This CDR3 is 15 amino acids long.